This TCR beta chain was captured in a study of response to subunit inactivated influenza vaccine listed by TCRdb under 2018. With regard to the full study: To follow how T cells responded to a trivalent subunit inactivated influenza vaccine, the researchers relied on deep quantitative profiling of the T cell receptor repertoire. The paper as a whole reports these results and caveats: It was suggested by the authors that each seasonal influenza vaccination may recruit only a limited number of new T cells.

There are 16 amino acids in the CDR3, from cysteine to phenylalanine inclusive. Only the CDR3 DNA is retained, 48 bases long and in frame from the first base. V was cut back by 5 bases and J by 0 bases, leaving a gap of 16 bases between them. The germline V gene (reference sequence) provides CDR1 MNHEY and CDR2 SMNVEV. The library was built by means of RT-PCR. Sequencing was carried out with an Illumina HiSeq 2500. Clones were called with MiXCR by TCRdb after fastp trimmed the public reads at Q25, and only in-frame beta chains were retained. Every entry covers one CDR3 protein and lists the most common genes and DNA from its rows. The sample data list fewer than 800,000 distinct CDR3 sequences, and 15% to 18% of these were observed just once. Roughly 12% of the sample belongs to the ten largest clones. This clonotype was recorded only once. Its target antigen remains unknown. Base quality data are lacking; no much larger clone is found one base away. One read is thin evidence.

In this chain, TRBV27 is recombined with TRBJ2-5; the D call could be TRBD1 or TRBD2, with each sharing 5 bases. The specimen was PBMCs from blood, collected 11 to 12 days after vaccination. The origin of this receptor is a man aged 50-59 years who received an inactivated influenza vaccine. Donor details come from another sample of the same person, matched by shared clones. Here the CDR3 is given as CASSHGAGPYQETQYF. The base sequence is TGTGCCAGCAGTCACGGGGCAGGGCCGTACCAAGAGACCCAGTACTTC.